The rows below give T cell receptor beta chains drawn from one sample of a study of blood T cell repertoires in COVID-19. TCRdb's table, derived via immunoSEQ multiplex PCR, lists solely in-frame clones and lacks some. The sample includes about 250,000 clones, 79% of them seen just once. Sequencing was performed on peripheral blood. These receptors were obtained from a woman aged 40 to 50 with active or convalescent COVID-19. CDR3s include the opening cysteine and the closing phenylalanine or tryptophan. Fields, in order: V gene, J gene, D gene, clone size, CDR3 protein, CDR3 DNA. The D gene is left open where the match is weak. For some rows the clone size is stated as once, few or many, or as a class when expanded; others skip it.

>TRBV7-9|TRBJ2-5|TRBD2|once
CASSWRLAGDQETQYF
TGTGCCAGCAGCTGGCGACTAGCGGGGGACCAAGAGACCCAGTACTTC
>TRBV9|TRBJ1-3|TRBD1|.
CASSVGDRVSGNTIYF
TGTGCCAGCAGCGTAGGGGACAGGGTCTCTGGAAACACCATATATTTT
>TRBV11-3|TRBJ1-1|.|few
CASSLGAANTEAFF
TGTGCCAGCAGCTTAGGGGCAGCGAACACTGAAGCTTTCTTT
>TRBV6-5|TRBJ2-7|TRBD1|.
CASGKQGVDEQYF
TGTGCCAGCGGCAAACAGGGGGTCGACGAGCAGTACTTC
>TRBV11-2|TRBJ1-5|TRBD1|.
CASSGRTGESNQPQHF
TGTGCCAGCAGCGGCAGGACAGGGGAGAGCAATCAGCCCCAGCATTTT
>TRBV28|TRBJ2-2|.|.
CASRTYRGGGELFF
TGTGCCAGCAGGACCTACAGGGGAGGCGGGGAGCTGTTTTTT
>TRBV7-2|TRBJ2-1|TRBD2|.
CASSWAGGRTHNEQFF
TGTGCCAGCAGCTGGGCGGGGGGGCGGACCCACAATGAGCAGTTCTTC
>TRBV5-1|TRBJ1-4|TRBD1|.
CASSSDRAGTNEKLFF
TGCGCCAGCAGCTCAGACAGGGCGGGAACTAATGAAAAACTGTTTTTT
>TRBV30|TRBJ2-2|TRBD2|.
CAWSRLAETGELFF
TGTGCCTGGAGTAGACTAGCGGAGACAGGGGAGCTGTTTTTT
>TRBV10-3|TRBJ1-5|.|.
CAISEEDIGNQPQHF
TGTGCCATCAGTGAGGAGGACATAGGGAATCAGCCCCAGCATTTT
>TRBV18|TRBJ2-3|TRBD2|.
CASSPASGVTGTQYF
TGTGCCAGCTCACCAGCTAGCGGGGTTACCGGTACGCAGTATTTT
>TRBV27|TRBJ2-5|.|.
CASSFRQTQETQYF
TGTGCCAGCAGTTTCAGACAGACCCAAGAGACCCAGTACTTC
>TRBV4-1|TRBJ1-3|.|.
CASSQDPASARGDTIYF
TGCGCCAGCAGCCAAGATCCGGCAAGCGCCCGGGGGGACACCATATATTTT
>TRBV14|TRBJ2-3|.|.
CASSQGLALGTDTQYF
TGTGCCAGCAGCCAAGGGCTAGCCTTGGGCACAGATACGCAGTATTTT
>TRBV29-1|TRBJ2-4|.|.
CSVKPQGPKDIQYF
TGCAGCGTTAAACCTCAGGGCCCCAAGGACATTCAGTACTTC
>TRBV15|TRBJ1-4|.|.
CATSRGRYNEKLFF
TGTGCCACCAGCAGAGGGCGGTATAATGAAAAACTGTTTTTT
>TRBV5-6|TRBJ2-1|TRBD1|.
CASSLIYRGNEQFF
TGTGCCAGCAGCTTAATCTACAGGGGCAATGAGCAGTTCTTC
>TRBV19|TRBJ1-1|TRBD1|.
CASSRDRGRTEAFF
TGTGCCAGTAGCCGCGACAGGGGGCGCACTGAAGCTTTCTTT
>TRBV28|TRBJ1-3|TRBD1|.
CASRSGTGVPGNTIYF
TGTGCCAGCAGGTCCGGGACAGGGGTCCCTGGAAACACCATATATTTT
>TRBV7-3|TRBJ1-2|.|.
CASSPGPGAGGNTF
TGCGCCAGCAGCCCGGGCCCGGGGGCGGGGGGCAACACCTTC
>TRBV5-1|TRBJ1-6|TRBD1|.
CASSRGQGASPLHF
TGCGCCAGCAGTCGAGGGCAGGGGGCTTCACCCCTCCACTTT
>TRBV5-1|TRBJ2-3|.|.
CASSLFGGSASSTDTQYF
TGCGCCAGCAGCTTGTTTGGGGGGTCGGCTTCTAGCACAGATACGCAGTATTTT
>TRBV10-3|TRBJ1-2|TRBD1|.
CAISESMGDRGNGYTF
TGTGCCATCAGTGAGTCGATGGGTGACAGGGGAAATGGCTACACCTTC
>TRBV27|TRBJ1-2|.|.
CASSFSGSNYGYTF
TGTGCCAGCAGCTTTTCCGGTTCTAACTATGGCTACACCTTC
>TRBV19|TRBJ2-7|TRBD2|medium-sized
CASSTLSGGAQNEQYF
TGTGCCAGTAGTACCCTTAGCGGGGGGGCACAGAACGAGCAGTACTTC
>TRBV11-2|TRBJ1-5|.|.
CASRLRTVLLFSNQPQHF
TGTGCCAGCAGGCTCCGGACAGTGCTCCTTTTTAGCAATCAGCCCCAGCATTTT
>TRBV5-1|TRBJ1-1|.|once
CASSLDPGGHTEAFF
TGCGCCAGCAGCTTGGACCCGGGGGGCCACACTGAAGCTTTCTTT
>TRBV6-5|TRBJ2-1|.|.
CASLLVGNEQFF
TGTGCCAGCCTACTAGTAGGCAATGAGCAGTTCTTC
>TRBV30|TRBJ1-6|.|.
CAWSRQLDSPLHF
TGTGCCTGGAGTCGACAGTTGGATTCACCCCTCCACTTT
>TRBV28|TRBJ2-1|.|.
CASSTLGEAVYNEQFF
TGTGCCAGCAGTACCCTTGGGGAGGCGGTTTACAATGAGCAGTTCTTC
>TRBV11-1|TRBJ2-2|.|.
CASSLIGVGAGELFF
TGTGCCAGCAGCTTAATAGGGGTAGGAGCCGGGGAGCTGTTTTTT
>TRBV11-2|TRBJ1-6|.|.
CASSFPGTQNSPLHF
TGTGCCAGCAGCTTCCCCGGGACACAAAATTCACCCCTCCACTTT
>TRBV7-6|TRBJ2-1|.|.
CASSLGGPSSYNEQFF
TGTGCCAGCAGCTTAGGCGGGCCAAGCTCCTACAATGAGCAGTTCTTC
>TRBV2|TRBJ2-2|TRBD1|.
CASKGQVNTGELFF
TGTGCCAGCAAGGGACAGGTGAACACCGGGGAGCTGTTTTTT
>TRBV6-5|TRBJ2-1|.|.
CASRRTSSYNEQFF
TGTGCCAGCAGGCGGACAAGTTCCTACAATGAGCAGTTCTTC
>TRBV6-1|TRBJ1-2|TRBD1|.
CASSEGRGHYGYTF
TGTGCCAGCAGTGAAGGGAGGGGGCACTATGGCTACACCTTC
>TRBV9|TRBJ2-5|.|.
CASSVGGRETQYF
TGTGCCAGCAGCGTCGGGGGACGAGAGACCCAGTACTTC
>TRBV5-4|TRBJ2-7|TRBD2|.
CASSLDGGAHEQYF
TGTGCCAGCAGCTTGGACGGGGGGGCCCACGAGCAGTACTTC
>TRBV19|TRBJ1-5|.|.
CASRPRKEGHQPQHF
TGTGCCAGTAGACCTCGAAAGGAGGGGCATCAGCCCCAGCATTTT
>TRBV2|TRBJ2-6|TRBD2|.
CASRDTSGGASGANVLTF
TGTGCCAGCAGGGATACTAGCGGGGGGGCCTCTGGGGCCAACGTCCTGACTTTC
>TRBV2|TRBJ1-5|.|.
CASSNNRDQPQHF
TGTGCCAGCAGCAACAACAGGGATCAGCCCCAGCATTTT
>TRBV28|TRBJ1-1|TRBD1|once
CASSFSPDRVGPEAFF
TGTGCCAGCAGTTTTTCCCCCGACAGGGTGGGTCCTGAAGCTTTCTTT
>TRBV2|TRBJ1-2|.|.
CASSEGGNYGYTF
TGTGCCAGCAGTGAGGGGGGGAACTATGGCTACACCTTC
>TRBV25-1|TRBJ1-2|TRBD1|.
CASSEFGQGDYGYTF
TGTGCCAGCAGTGAATTCGGGCAGGGGGACTATGGCTACACCTTC
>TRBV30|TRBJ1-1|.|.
CAWGGGRRMNTEAFF
TGTGCCTGGGGAGGCGGGCGACGCATGAACACTGAAGCTTTCTTT
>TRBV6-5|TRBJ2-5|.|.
CASSYGPRGGETQYF
TGTGCCAGCAGTTACGGTCCCAGGGGAGGGGAGACCCAGTACTTC
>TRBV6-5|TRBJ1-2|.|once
CASTGGVGYTF
TGTGCCAGCACGGGGGGGGTCGGCTACACCTTC
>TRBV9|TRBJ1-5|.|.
CASSVGTGPQHF
TGTGCCAGCAGCGTAGGCACAGGGCCCCAGCATTTT
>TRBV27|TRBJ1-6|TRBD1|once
CASSFRGLDSPLHF
TGTGCCAGCAGTTTCAGGGGGCTGGATTCACCCCTCCACTTT
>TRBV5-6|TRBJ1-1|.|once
CASTSASQGFTEAFF
TGTGCCAGCACCTCAGCCTCTCAGGGGTTCACTGAAGCTTTCTTT
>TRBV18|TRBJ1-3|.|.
CASSPSPGFVSGNTIYF
TGTGCCAGCTCACCAAGTCCAGGTTTTGTCTCTGGAAACACCATATATTTT
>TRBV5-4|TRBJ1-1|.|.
CASSSVVNTEAFF
TGTGCCAGCAGCTCCGTCGTGAACACTGAAGCTTTCTTT
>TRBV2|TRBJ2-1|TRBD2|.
CASSWTSVWNEQFF
TGTGCCAGCAGTTGGACTAGCGTCTGGAATGAGCAGTTCTTC